This T cell receptor beta chain comes out of a study of graft-versus-host responses after intestinal transplantation. Time point denoted: postoperative day 105 after intestinal transplantation (dayNNNN = postoperative day). This clone was detected once. Antigen unknown. Findings and limits, study-wide: Recipient marrow contained GvH clones, some of which appeared first in ileum or blood.

Profiled with immunoSEQ multiplex PCR; TCRdb holds only in-frame clones, not every one. Of about 570 clones listed, nearly 96% are singletons. V lost 5 bases and J lost 8; bases outside the gene matches: 5. The germline V gene encodes CDR1 SGHTA and CDR2 FQGNSA. This CDR3 is 12 amino acids long. This clonotype originated in a human patient who received an intestinal transplant, so some T cells may come from the graft donor. The V and J genes are TRBV7-2 and TRBJ1-2; 7 nucleotides align to TRBD1. Sample: bone marrow, taken 105 days after intestinal transplantation. The DNA for the CDR3 is TGTGCCAGCAGCAGACGAGGGGGCGGCTACACCTTC. Protein sequence: CASSRRGGGYTF.